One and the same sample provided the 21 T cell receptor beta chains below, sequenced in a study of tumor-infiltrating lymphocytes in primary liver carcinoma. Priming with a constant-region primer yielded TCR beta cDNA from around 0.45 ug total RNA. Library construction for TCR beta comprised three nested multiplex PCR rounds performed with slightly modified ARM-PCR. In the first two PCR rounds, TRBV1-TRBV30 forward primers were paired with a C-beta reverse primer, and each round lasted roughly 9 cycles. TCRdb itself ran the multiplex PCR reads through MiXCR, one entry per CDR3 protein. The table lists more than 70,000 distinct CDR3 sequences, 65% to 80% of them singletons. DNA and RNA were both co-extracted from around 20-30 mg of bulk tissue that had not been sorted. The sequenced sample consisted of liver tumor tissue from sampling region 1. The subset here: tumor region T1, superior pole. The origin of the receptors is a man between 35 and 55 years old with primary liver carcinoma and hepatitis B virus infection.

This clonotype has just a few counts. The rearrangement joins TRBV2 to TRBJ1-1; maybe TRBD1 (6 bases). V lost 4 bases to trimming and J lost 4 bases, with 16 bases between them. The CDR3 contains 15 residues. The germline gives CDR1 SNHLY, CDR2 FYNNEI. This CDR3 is CASSARGAQGTEAFF. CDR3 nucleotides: TGTGCCAGCAGTGCCCGGGGGGCGCAGGGCACTGAAGCTTTCTTT.

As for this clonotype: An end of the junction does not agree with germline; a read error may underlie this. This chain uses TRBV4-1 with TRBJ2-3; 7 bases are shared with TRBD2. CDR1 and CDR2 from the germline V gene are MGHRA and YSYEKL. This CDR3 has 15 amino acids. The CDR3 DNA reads TGCGCCAGCAGCCGACAGCCTAGCGGCACAGATACGCTGTATTTT. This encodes CASSRQPSGTDTLYF.

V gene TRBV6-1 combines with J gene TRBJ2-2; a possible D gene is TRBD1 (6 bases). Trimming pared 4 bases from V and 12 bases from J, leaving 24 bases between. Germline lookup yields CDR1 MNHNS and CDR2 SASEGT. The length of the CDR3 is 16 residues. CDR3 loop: CASSAIRQENTRKLFF. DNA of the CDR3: TGTGCCAGCAGTGCTATCAGACAGGAGAACACCAGGAAGCTGTTTTTT.

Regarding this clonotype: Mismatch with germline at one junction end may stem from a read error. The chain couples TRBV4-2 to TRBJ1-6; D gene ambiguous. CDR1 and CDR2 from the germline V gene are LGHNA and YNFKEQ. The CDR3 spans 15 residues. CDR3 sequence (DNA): TGTGCAAGCAACCATCATAGGGAGAATAATTCACCCCTCCACTTT. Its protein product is CASNHHRENNSPLHF.

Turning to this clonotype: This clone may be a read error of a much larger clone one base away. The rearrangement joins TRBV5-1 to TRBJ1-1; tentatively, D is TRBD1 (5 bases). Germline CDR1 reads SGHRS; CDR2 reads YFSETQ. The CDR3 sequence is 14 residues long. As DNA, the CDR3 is TGCCCCAGCAGCCCCGTATTAAGGGGTACTGAAGCTTTCTTT. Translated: CPSSPVLRGTEAFF.

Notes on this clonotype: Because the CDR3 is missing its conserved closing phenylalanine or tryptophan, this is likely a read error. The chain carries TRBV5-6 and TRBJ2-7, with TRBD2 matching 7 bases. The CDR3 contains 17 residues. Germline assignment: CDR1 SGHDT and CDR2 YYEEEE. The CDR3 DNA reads TGTGCCAGCAGCGCATTCGAGGTAGCGGGTAACACCTACGGGCAGTACCTC. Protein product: CASSAFEVAGNTYGQYL.

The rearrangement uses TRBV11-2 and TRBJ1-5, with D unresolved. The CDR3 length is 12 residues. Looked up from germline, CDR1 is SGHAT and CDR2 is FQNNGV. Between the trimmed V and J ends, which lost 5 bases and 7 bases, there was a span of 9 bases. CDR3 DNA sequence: TGTGCCAGCAGCACACCGCGGCAGCCCCAGCATTTT. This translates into CASSTPRQPQHF.

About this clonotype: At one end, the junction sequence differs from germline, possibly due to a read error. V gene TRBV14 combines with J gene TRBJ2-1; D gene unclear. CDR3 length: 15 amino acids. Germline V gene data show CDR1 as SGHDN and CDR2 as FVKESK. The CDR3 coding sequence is TGTGTCAGCAGTCAAGGTCTTAGGTCCTACAATGAGCAGTTCTTC. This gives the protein CVSSQGLRSYNEQFF.

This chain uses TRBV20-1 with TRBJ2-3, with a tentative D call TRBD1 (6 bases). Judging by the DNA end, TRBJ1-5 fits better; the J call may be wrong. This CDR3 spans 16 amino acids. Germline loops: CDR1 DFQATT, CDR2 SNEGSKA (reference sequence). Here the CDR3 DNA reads TGCAGTGCTACCCTTCCGGGACTAGGGGACACAGATACGCAGCATTTT. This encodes CSATLPGLGDTDTQHF.

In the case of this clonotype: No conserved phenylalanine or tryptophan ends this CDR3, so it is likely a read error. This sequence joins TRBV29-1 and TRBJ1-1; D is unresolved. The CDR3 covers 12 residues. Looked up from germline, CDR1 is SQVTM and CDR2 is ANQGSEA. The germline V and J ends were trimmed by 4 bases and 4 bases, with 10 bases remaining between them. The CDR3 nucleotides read TGCAGCGTTGTGGAAACAACCACTGAAGCTTTCGTT. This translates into CSVVETTTEAFV.

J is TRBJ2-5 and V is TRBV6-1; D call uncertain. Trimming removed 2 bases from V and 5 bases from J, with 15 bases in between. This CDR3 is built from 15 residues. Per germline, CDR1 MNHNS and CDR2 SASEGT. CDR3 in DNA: TGTGCCAGCAGTGAAAAACGTAACGTCCACGAGACCCAGTACTTC. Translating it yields CASSEKRNVHETQYF.

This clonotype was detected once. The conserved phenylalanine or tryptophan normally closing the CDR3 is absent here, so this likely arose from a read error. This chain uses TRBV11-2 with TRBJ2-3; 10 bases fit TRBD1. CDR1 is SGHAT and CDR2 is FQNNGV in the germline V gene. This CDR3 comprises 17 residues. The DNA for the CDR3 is TGTGCCACCAGCTTAGATCTTGGGACAGGGGCAAGCGATACACAGTATCTT. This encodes CATSLDLGTGASDTQYL.

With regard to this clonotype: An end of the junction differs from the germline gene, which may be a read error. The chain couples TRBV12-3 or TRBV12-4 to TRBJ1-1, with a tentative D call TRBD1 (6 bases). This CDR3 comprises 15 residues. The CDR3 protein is CASSKADSINTVAFF. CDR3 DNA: TGTGCCAGCAGTAAAGCGGACAGTATTAACACTGTAGCTTTCTTT.

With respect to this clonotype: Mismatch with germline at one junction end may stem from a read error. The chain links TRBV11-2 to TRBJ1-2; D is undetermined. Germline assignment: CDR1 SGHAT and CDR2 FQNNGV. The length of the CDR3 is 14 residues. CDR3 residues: CASSLGLQSYGYTF. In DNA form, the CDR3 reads TGTGCTAGCAGCTTAGGTCTGCAGAGTTATGGCTACACCTTC.

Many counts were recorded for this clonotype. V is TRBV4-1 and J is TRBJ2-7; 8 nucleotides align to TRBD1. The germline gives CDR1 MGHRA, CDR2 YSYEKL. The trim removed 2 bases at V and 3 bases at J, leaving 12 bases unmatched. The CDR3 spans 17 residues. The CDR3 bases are TGCGCCAGCAGCCAAAGGGGCCCGGACAGGGCAATCTACGAGCAGTACTTC. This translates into CASSQRGPDRAIYEQYF.

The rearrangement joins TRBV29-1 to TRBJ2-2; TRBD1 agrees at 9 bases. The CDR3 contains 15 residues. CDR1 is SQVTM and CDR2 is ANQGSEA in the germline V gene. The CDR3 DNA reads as TGCAGTATGACTGAACAGGGGGCGGTTACCGGGGAGCTGTTTTTT. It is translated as CSMTEQGAVTGELFF.

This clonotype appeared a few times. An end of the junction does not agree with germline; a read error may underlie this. This CDR3 is CASSFFIGPEFYDYTF. The CDR3 nucleotides are TGTGCTAGCAGTTTTTTCATTGGACCCGAATTCTATGACTACACCTTC. V gene TRBV12-3 or TRBV12-4 combines with J gene TRBJ1-2; no reliable D call. This CDR3 is built from 16 residues.

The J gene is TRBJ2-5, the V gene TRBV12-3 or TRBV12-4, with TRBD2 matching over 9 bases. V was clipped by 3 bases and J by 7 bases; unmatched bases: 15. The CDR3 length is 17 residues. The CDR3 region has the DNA TGTGCCAGCAGTTTCCCCCGAGAACTAGCGGGCAAAGGGACCCAGTACTTC. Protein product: CASSFPRELAGKGTQYF.

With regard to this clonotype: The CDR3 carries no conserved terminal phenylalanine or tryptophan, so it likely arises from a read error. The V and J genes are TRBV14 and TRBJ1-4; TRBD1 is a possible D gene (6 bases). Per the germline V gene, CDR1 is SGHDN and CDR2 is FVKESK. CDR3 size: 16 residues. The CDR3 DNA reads TGTGCCAGCAGCCAGGAACCGGGACACTTTAATGTAAAACTGTTTTTG. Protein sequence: CASSQEPGHFNVKLFL.

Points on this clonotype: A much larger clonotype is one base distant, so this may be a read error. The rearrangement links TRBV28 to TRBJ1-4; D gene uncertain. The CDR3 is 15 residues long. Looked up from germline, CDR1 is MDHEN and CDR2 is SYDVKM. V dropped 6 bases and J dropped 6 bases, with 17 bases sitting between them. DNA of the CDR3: TGTGCCAGCAGAACGGGGTCGAGGGCGTATGAAAAACTGTTTTTT. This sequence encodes CASRTGSRAYEKLFF.

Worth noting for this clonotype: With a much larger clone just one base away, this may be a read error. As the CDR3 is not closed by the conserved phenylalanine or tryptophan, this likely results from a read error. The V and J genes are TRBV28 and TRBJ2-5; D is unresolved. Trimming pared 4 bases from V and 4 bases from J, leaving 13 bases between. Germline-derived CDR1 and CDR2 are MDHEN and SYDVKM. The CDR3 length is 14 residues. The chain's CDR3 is CASSSPAPGETQYS. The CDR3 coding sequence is TGTGCCAGCAGTTCCCCAGCCCCCGGAGAGACCCAGTACTCC.